Listed here are 11 T cell receptor beta chains from one sample, sequenced in a study of vaccination and CD4 T cells after COVID-19. Cultured CD4+ T cells had their DNA profiled by the Oncomine TCR Beta short-read assay. TCRdb redid the calling of the PCR reads with MiXCR, one entry per CDR3 protein. The data contain roughly 28,000 distinct CDR3 sequences, about two thirds of them singletons. The antigens for these receptors are not known. Indicated treatment: approximately 11-day PBMC culture with coronavirus spike peptide pools or control peptides (ViraFEST assay). The sequences come from CD4+ T cells from blood, cultured in vitro, collected after SARS-CoV-2 vaccination. All receptors come from a human donor who received a COVID-19 vaccine.

This sequence joins TRBV6-1 and TRBJ2-2, with D unclear. Germline-derived CDR1 and CDR2 are MNHNS and SASEGT. The CDR3 is made up of 17 amino acids. V was clipped by 4 bases and J by 6 bases, with 21 bases between them. The CDR3 DNA is TGTGCCAGCAGTGCTCAGCCACCCCGCTTCTCCGCCGGGGAGCTGTTTTTT. Amino acid sequence: CASSAQPPRFSAGELFF.

The J gene is TRBJ1-2, the V gene TRBV21-1. TRBV21-1 is a pseudogene. CDR3 length equals 14 residues. The CDR3 loop reads CASSNPGPLYGYTF. CDR3 DNA: TGTGCCAGCAGCAATCCAGGGCCCCTCTATGGCTACACCTTC.

This clonotype has only a few counts. The chain links TRBV6-1 to TRBJ1-1; D is perhaps TRBD1 (5 bases). The CDR3 is 11 amino acids. CDR1 is MNHNS, CDR2 SASEGT, per germline. Deletions cut 8 bases from V and 7 bases from J, with 11 bases between. The CDR3 protein is CASSRGNEAFF. DNA for the CDR3: TGTGCCAGCTCTAGGGGCAATGAAGCTTTCTTT.

This chain connects TRBV9 to TRBJ1-2, with D possibly TRBD1 on 5 matching bases. The CDR3 loop spans 13 amino acids. Trimming took off 0 bases at V and 3 bases at J, with 6 bases between the two ends. CDR1 and CDR2 from the germline V gene are SGDLS and YYNGEE. The CDR3 sequence is CASSVGGDYGYTF. CDR3 bases: TGTGCCAGCAGCGTAGGAGGGGACTATGGCTACACCTTC.

The chain links TRBV7-3 to TRBJ2-2; 9 bases are shared with TRBD2. Per the germline V gene, CDR1 is SGHTA and CDR2 is FQGTGA. With 5 bases clipped from V and 4 bases from J, the junction kept 8 bases outside the gene matches. CDR3 length: 16 amino acids. CDR3 bases: TGTGCCAGCAGCACCACTAGCGGGCGAGCCACCGGGGAGCTGTTTTTT. Encoded protein: CASSTTSGRATGELFF. Full variable domain (missing parts from reference TRBV7-3 and TRBJ2-2): GAGVSQTPSNKVTEKGKYVELRCDPISGHTALYWYRQSLGQGPEFLIYFQGTGAADDSGLPNDRFFAVRPEGSVSTLKIQRTERGDSAVYLCASSTTSGRATGELFFGEGSRLTVL.

The chain uses TRBV24-1 and TRBJ1-2; D is possibly TRBD1 (5 bases). CDR3 length equals 13 residues. Trimming shortened V by 3 bases and J by 4 bases, and 8 bases separated the two germline ends. Germline V CDR1 and CDR2: KGHDR, SFDVKD. The CDR3 nucleotides read TGTGCCACCAGTGATGAGACAGTCTATGGCTACACCTTC. Encoded protein: CATSDETVYGYTF.

The chain employs TRBV20-1 and TRBJ2-3; 7 nucleotides agree with TRBD2. The CDR3 is 14 amino acids. Looked up from germline, CDR1 is DFQATT and CDR2 is SNEGSKA (reference sequence). The trim removed 6 bases at V and 0 bases at J, leaving 6 bases unmatched. The CDR3, as DNA: TGCAGTGCGTCAAGCGGGGTTAGCACAGATACGCAGTATTTT. Protein: CSASSGVSTDTQYF.

V is TRBV12-3 or TRBV12-4 and J is TRBJ2-5, with D uncertain. Trimming shortened V by 0 bases and J by 5 bases, and 13 bases separated the two germline ends. The CDR3 extends over 15 amino acids. The CDR3 DNA follows: TGTGCCAGCAGTTTAGCGTTCCAGGCCGGCGAGACCCAGTACTTC. Translation: CASSLAFQAGETQYF.

The rearrangement links TRBV10-1 to TRBJ2-3; 7 positions match TRBD2. Germline V CDR1 and CDR2: WNHNN, SYGVQD (reference sequence). J lost 3 bases, V lost 0 bases, and 6 bases had no gene match. The CDR3 contains 16 residues. The CDR3 loop is CASSESRLADTDTQYF. CDR3 bases: TGCGCCAGCAGTGAGTCGAGGCTAGCGGATACAGATACGCAGTATTTT.

The J gene is TRBJ1-3, the V gene TRBV30, with D perhaps TRBD1 (6 bases). Germline V gene sequence: CDR1 GTSNPN, CDR2 SVGIG (reference sequence). The CDR3 length is 15 residues. V lost 2 bases to trimming and J lost 0 bases, with 11 bases between them. The CDR3: CAWSQGPYSGNTIYF. The DNA of the CDR3 is TGTGCCTGGAGTCAGGGGCCCTACTCTGGAAACACCATATATTTT.

The chain carries TRBV2 and TRBJ2-5; 8 bases match TRBD2. Germline assignment: CDR1 SNHLY and CDR2 FYNNEI. The CDR3 contains 16 residues. The J segment lost 2 bases and the V segment lost 6 bases, leaving 11 bases of the junction unmatched. This chain's CDR3 is CASSLTGGPGQETQYF. The DNA of the CDR3 is TGTGCCAGCAGCCTAACGGGGGGGCCGGGGCAAGAGACCCAGTACTTC.